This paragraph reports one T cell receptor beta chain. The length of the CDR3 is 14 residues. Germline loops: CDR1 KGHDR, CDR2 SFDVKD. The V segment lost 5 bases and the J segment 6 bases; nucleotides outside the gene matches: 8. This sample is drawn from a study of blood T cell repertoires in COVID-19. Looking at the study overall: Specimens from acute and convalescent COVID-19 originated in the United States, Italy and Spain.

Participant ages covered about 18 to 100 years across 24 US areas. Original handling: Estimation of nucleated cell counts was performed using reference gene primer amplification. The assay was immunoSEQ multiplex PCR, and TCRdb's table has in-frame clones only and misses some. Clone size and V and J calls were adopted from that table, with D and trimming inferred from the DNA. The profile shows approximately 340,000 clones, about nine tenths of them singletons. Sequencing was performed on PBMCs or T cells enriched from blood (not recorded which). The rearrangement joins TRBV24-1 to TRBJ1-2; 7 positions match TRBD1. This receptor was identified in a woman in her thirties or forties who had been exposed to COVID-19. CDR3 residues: CATSGPDRVDGYTF. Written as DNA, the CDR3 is TGTGCCACCAGTGGTCCTGACAGGGTGGATGGCTACACCTTC.